Listed below are T cell receptor beta chains from one sample, sequenced in a study of Ad26.COV2.S vaccination and SARS-CoV-2 variants. Clones were sequenced by immunoSEQ multiplex PCR, and TCRdb holds only the in-frame ones, with some missing. The table includes about 350,000 clones, about 87% detected once. The specimen was peripheral blood, collected in a trial of Ad26.COV2.S vaccine versus placebo. The receptors were gathered from a person aged 18 to 65 who received the Ad26.COV2.S COVID-19 vaccine or a placebo. CDR3s include the opening cysteine and the closing phenylalanine or tryptophan. The D gene is left open where the match is weak. Some rows have no size entry. The others give once, few or many, or a class for an expanded clone.

J,size,D,V,DNA,CDR3
TRBJ2-5,-,TRBD2,TRBV4-2,TGTGCCAGCAGCCAAGATTCTGGACTAGAACGAGAGACCCAGTACTTC,CASSQDSGLERETQYF
TRBJ2-2,-,-,TRBV6-2/TRBV6-3,TGTGCCAGCAGTTACTCGTCTCTGCGGGCCTTAACCAACACCGGGGAGCTGTTTTTT,CASSYSSLRALTNTGELFF
TRBJ1-1,-,-,TRBV9,TGTGCCAGCACCCCAGGGGAGGGTGAAGCTTTCTTT,CASTPGEGEAFF
TRBJ2-1,-,TRBD2,TRBV27,TGTGCCAGCAGTTCCACACTAGCGGGAATGTACAATGAGCAGTTCTTC,CASSSTLAGMYNEQFF
TRBJ1-1,-,-,TRBV6-5,TGTGCCAGCAGACGCCACGGACGGATGAACACTGAAGCTTTCTTT,CASRRHGRMNTEAFF
TRBJ2-2,-,-,TRBV11-1,TGTGCCAGCAGCTTAGCCGCGGGGAACACCGGGGAGCTGTTTTTT,CASSLAAGNTGELFF
TRBJ2-7,-,-,TRBV15,TGTGCCACCGTGCGGGAATCCTACGAGCAGTACTTC,CATVRESYEQYF
TRBJ1-1,-,-,TRBV2,TGTGCCAGCAGTGAACCTGGACAGCCTATTGAAGCTTTCTTT,CASSEPGQPIEAFF
TRBJ2-1,-,-,TRBV29-1,TGCAGCGCCCAAGGGCAGGTACTAGAGCAGTTCTTC,CSAQGQVLEQFF
TRBJ1-6,-,-,TRBV9,TGTGCCAGCAGCCCCTATCAGGGGAATAATTCACCCCTCCACTTT,CASSPYQGNNSPLHF
TRBJ1-2,-,-,TRBV19,TGTGCCACGTGTACTGGCTACACCTTC,CATCTGYTF
TRBJ2-2,-,-,TRBV7-9,TGTGCCAGCAGTGGGCTGACCACCGGGGAGCTGTTTTTT,CASSGLTTGELFF
TRBJ1-5,-,-,TRBV4-1,TGCGCCAGCAGACGAACGGGGATTCAATCTAGCAATCAGCCCCAGCATTTT,CASRRTGIQSSNQPQHF
TRBJ2-7,-,-,TRBV19,TGTGCCAGTAGTAACAGGAGCTACGAGCAGTACTTC,CASSNRSYEQYF
TRBJ2-7,-,TRBD1,TRBV18,TGTGCCAGCTCACCCCGGGACAGGGGATACCACGAGCAGTACTTC,CASSPRDRGYHEQYF
TRBJ2-4,-,TRBD2,TRBV7-8,TGTGCCAGCAGCTTAGGGGGACTAGGCCCTTCGGGCATTCAGTACTTC,CASSLGGLGPSGIQYF
TRBJ2-1,-,TRBD2,TRBV14,TGTGCCAGCAGCCGAATCGCGGGAGGACTCTACAATGAGCAGTTCTTC,CASSRIAGGLYNEQFF
TRBJ2-1,few,TRBD1,TRBV7-9,TGTGCCAGCAGCCGAGGACAGGGTGATATCAATGAGCAGTTCTTC,CASSRGQGDINEQFF
TRBJ2-3,once,-,TRBV7-2,TGTGCCAGCAGCTTAAGAACAGGTCCCCTGGATACGCAGTATTTT,CASSLRTGPLDTQYF
TRBJ1-1,-,-,TRBV18,TGTGCCAGCTCACCGGGACTTCTAAACACTGAAGCTTTCTTT,CASSPGLLNTEAFF
TRBJ1-2,-,-,TRBV6-1,TGTGCCAGCAGTGAGACCGGGACGGGACGCCGTTCCACCTTC,CASSETGTGRRSTF
TRBJ1-1,-,-,TRBV7-2,TGTGCCAGCAGCTTAGCGAAACCGGGACGAGCTTTCTTT,CASSLAKPGRAFF
TRBJ2-7,-,-,TRBV11-3,TGTGCCAGCAGCTTAGATTCCCAGGCCTCCCTGTACGAGCAGTACTTC,CASSLDSQASLYEQYF
TRBJ1-5,-,-,TRBV19,TGTGCCAGTAGTATTATGGAGAACGAGGGGAATCAGCCCCAGCATTTT,CASSIMENEGNQPQHF
TRBJ1-1,-,TRBD1,TRBV3-1/TRBV3-2,TGTGCCAGCAGCCAAGCGGACAGGGCTTTGAACACTGAAGCTTTCTTT,CASSQADRALNTEAFF
TRBJ2-2,-,TRBD2,TRBV7-2,TGTGCCAGCAGCTCGGGACTAGCGGGGGCCGGGGAGCTGTTTTTT,CASSSGLAGAGELFF
TRBJ1-2,-,-,TRBV5-1,TGCGCCAGCAGCCTCGGAGCTAACTATGGCTACACCTTC,CASSLGANYGYTF
TRBJ1-4,once,-,TRBV6-5,TGTGCCAGCAGTTCTGGGGAAAAACTGTTTTTT,CASSSGEKLFF
TRBJ1-3,once,-,TRBV9,TGTGCCAGCAGCGTAAAAAACGGAGGTGGAAACACCATATATTTT,CASSVKNGGGNTIYF
TRBJ1-2,-,-,TRBV6-5,TGTGCCAGCAGTCGCAACGCAGTACTCGGCTATGGCTACACCTTC,CASSRNAVLGYGYTF
TRBJ1-5,-,-,TRBV12-3/TRBV12-4,TGTGCCAGCAGTTTAGGTAGCAATCAGCCCCAGCATTTT,CASSLGSNQPQHF
TRBJ1-5,-,-,TRBV15,TGTGCCACCAGCAGAGATCTTTCCGGGGGGCAGCCCCAGCATTTT,CATSRDLSGGQPQHF
TRBJ2-7,-,TRBD1,TRBV25-1,TGTGCCAGCAGTGAATATGGGCCAGGGGGAGTCTACGAGCAGTACTTC,CASSEYGPGGVYEQYF
TRBJ2-2,-,-,TRBV5-1,TGCGCCAGCAGCTTGGTTACCGACGGTTTGGGCGGGGAGCTGTTTTTT,CASSLVTDGLGGELFF
TRBJ2-7,-,-,TRBV21-1,TGTGCCAGCAGCAAGGGGGGCCTGACTAGCGGGAAGAGCTCCTACGAGCAGTACTTC,CASSKGGLTSGKSSYEQYF
TRBJ2-1,few,-,TRBV9,TGTGCCAGCAGCGTAGGGGCATCGGGCGCCTACAATGAGCAGTTCTTC,CASSVGASGAYNEQFF
TRBJ1-1,-,-,TRBV18,TGTGCCAGCTCGCCTACAGTGAACACTGAAGCTTTCTTT,CASSPTVNTEAFF
TRBJ2-1,-,-,TRBV4-2,TGTGCCAGCAGCCAAGCATCCCAAATTTTACATGAGCAGTTCTTC,CASSQASQILHEQFF
TRBJ1-2,-,-,TRBV27,TGTGCCAGCAGTTTATCGACAGGTTATGGCTACACCTTC,CASSLSTGYGYTF
TRBJ2-7,few,-,TRBV4-2,TGTGCCAGCAGCCAAGATAACCGTGACGAGCAGTACTTC,CASSQDNRDEQYF
TRBJ1-5,-,TRBD1,TRBV6-2/TRBV6-3,TGTGCCAGCAGTCCATCTGACAGGGGTAATCAGCCCCAGCATTTT,CASSPSDRGNQPQHF
TRBJ2-6,-,TRBD1,TRBV11-2,TGTGCCAGCAGCTTAGGAATCGGGACAGGGGGGTCTGGGGCCAACGTCCTGACTTTC,CASSLGIGTGGSGANVLTF
TRBJ2-2,-,TRBD2,TRBV4-3,TGCGCCAGCAGCCAAGTAGTAGCGGGAGTACGTCGCACCGGGGAGCTGTTTTTT,CASSQVVAGVRRTGELFF
TRBJ1-1,-,-,TRBV30,TGTGCCTGGAGTTATGGGGGGCTCACTGAAGCTTTCTTT,CAWSYGGLTEAFF
TRBJ2-1,-,-,TRBV2,TGTGCCAGCAACCCGGATAGCTATGAGCAGTTCTTC,CASNPDSYEQFF
TRBJ2-5,-,TRBD1,TRBV5-6,TGTGCCAGCAGCTCCGGGACAGGGCTGGAGACCCAGTACTTC,CASSSGTGLETQYF
TRBJ2-7,once,TRBD1,TRBV7-2,TGTGCCAGCAGCTCACCCAGGGGGCGAGGGAACGAGCAGTACTTC,CASSSPRGRGNEQYF
TRBJ1-5,-,-,TRBV4-2,TGTGCCAGCAGCCAAGCACAGACTAATCAGCCCCAGCATTTT,CASSQAQTNQPQHF
TRBJ1-1,-,-,TRBV19,TGTGCCAGTAGTATACCCCAGGGGCGAGTAGAATTAGGCACTGAAGCTTTCTTT,CASSIPQGRVELGTEAFF
TRBJ1-4,-,-,TRBV3-1/TRBV3-2,TGTGCCAGCAGCCCAAGGGACCGCTTTAATGAAAAACTGTTTTTT,CASSPRDRFNEKLFF
TRBJ1-2,-,TRBD1,TRBV18,TGTGCCAGCTCACCAACAGGGGGCGCGAACTATGGCTACACCTTC,CASSPTGGANYGYTF
TRBJ2-1,-,-,TRBV30,TGTGCCTGGACGAGGGGGAGGGGTGAGCAGTTCTTC,CAWTRGRGEQFF
TRBJ1-2,-,TRBD1,TRBV29-1,TGCAGCGTTGGGGACAGGGGGTTGAGTGGCTACACCTTC,CSVGDRGLSGYTF
TRBJ1-2,-,-,TRBV7-3,TGTGCCAGCAGCCTCGGGACGGAGTATGGCTACACCTTC,CASSLGTEYGYTF
TRBJ2-1,-,TRBD2,TRBV10-2,TGCGCCAGCCGAATCGCGGGAGGGTCGGGCAATGAGCAGTTCTTC,CASRIAGGSGNEQFF
TRBJ1-2,-,-,TRBV15,TGTGCCACCAGCAGAGATTCTGGGGGCTACACCTTC,CATSRDSGGYTF
TRBJ1-2,-,-,TRBV28,TGTGCCAGCAGTTTACAGAGTAACTATGGCTACACCTTC,CASSLQSNYGYTF
TRBJ2-4,-,-,TRBV30,TGTGCCTGGAGTGGTGGGGGATCCCCCAAAAACATTCAGTACTTC,CAWSGGGSPKNIQYF
TRBJ1-5,-,-,TRBV7-2,TGTGCCAGCAGCCCACAAGGGACTTGGGGAAATCAGCCCCAGCATTTT,CASSPQGTWGNQPQHF
TRBJ1-2,-,-,TRBV6-2/TRBV6-3,TGTGCCAGCAGTTACGGTTATTTGGGGACCCATGGCTACACCTTC,CASSYGYLGTHGYTF